These 16 T cell receptor beta chains share one sample of origin, sequenced in a study of blood T cell repertoires in COVID-19. Assay used: immunoSEQ multiplex PCR; TCRdb lists only in-frame clones, some missing. The sample holds 80,000 to 95,000 clones, about 75% seen once. The sample consisted of peripheral blood. All receptors come from a woman aged 80 or over with acute or convalescent COVID-19.

This clone was observed once. This rearrangement joins TRBV5-6 to TRBJ2-2; 10 bases are shared with TRBD1. The germline gives CDR1 SGHDT, CDR2 YYEEEE. With 3 bases clipped from V and 3 bases from J, the junction kept 8 bases outside the gene matches. This CDR3 is built from 17 residues. CDR3 bases: TGTGCCAGCAGCTCCTCCGGGACAGGGGTCCACACCGGGGAGCTGTTTTTT. Translation gives CASSSSGTGVHTGELFF. The full variable domain, its missing parts supplied by reference TRBV5-6 and TRBJ2-2, is DAGVTQSPTHLIKTRGQQVTLRCSPKSGHDTVSWYQQALGQGPQFIFQYYEEEERQRGNFPDRFSGHQFPNYSSELNVNALLLGDSALYLCASSSSGTGVHTGELFFGEGSRLTVL.

The genes are TRBV4-3 and TRBJ1-5; the D gene is possibly TRBD1 (5 bases). The V end was cut by 0 bases, the J end by 5 bases, with 8 bases between. This CDR3 has 14 residues. CDR1 is LGHNA and CDR2 is YSLEER in the germline V gene. CDR3 coding DNA: TGCGCCAGCAGCCAAGAGCAGGGCGATCAGCCCCAGCATTTT. Protein sequence: CASSQEQGDQPQHF.

Here the CDR3 DNA reads TGTGCCAGCAGCGCCCCAGGGGGACTCAACGTCCTGACTTTC. Its protein is CASSAPGGLNVLTF. V usage is TRBV7-2 and J usage is TRBJ2-6; tentative D call: TRBD1 (7 bases). The ends were cut back, 5 bases at V and 9 bases at J, with 14 bases in the middle. Germline V gene lookup returns CDR1 SGHTA and CDR2 FQGNSA. The length of the CDR3 is 14 residues.

The CDR3 sequence: CAISRRTLERNEQFF. The CDR3 coding sequence is TGTGCCATCAGTCGGAGGACCCTCGAGCGCAATGAGCAGTTCTTC. This chain uses TRBV10-3 with TRBJ2-1; maybe TRBD2 (5 bases). The germline V and J ends were trimmed by 5 bases and 6 bases, with 17 bases remaining between them. This CDR3 comprises 15 residues. CDR1 is ENHRY, CDR2 SYGVKD, per germline.

The gene calls are TRBV19 and TRBJ1-1; D is uncertain. Germline assignment: CDR1 LNHDA and CDR2 SQIVND (reference sequence). CDR3 size: 16 residues. Trimming took off 0 bases at V and 0 bases at J, with 11 bases between the two ends. The CDR3 region has the DNA TGTGCCAGTAGTATAGATCTCAGATATATGAACACTGAAGCTTTCTTT. Translating it yields CASSIDLRYMNTEAFF.

This chain uses TRBV6-6 with TRBJ2-2; D is perhaps TRBD2 (5 bases). Germline-derived CDR1 and CDR2 are MNHNY and SVGAGI (reference sequence). This CDR3 comprises 16 residues. The germline V and J ends were trimmed by 6 bases and 1 base, with 15 bases remaining between them. The CDR3 DNA sequence: TGTGCCAGCAGGTCCCCAGCGGAGATGAACACCGGGGAGCTGTTTTTT. Protein product: CASRSPAEMNTGELFF.

This rearrangement joins TRBV19 to TRBJ2-2, with 7 bases identical to TRBD1. The CDR3 covers 15 residues. V lost 5 bases to trimming and J lost 2 bases; unmatched junction nucleotides: 5. The germline gives CDR1 LNHDA, CDR2 SQIVND (reference sequence). CDR3 bases: TGTGCCAGTAGTTGGGACAGAGAAAACACCGGGGAGCTGTTTTTT. It yields the protein CASSWDRENTGELFF. The whole variable domain, filled in from reference TRBV19 and TRBJ2-2, reads DGGITQSPKYLFRKEGQNVTLSCEQNLNHDAMYWYRQDPGQGLRLIYYSQIVNDFQKGDIAEGYSVSREKKESFPLTVTSAQKNPTAFYLCASSWDRENTGELFFGEGSRLTVL.

The CDR3 protein is CASRPGLAGAGANVLTF. CDR3 in DNA: TGTGCCAGCAGACCGGGACTAGCGGGAGCTGGGGCCAACGTCCTGACTTTC. This chain links TRBV5-5 with TRBJ2-6; 14 nucleotides align to TRBD2. CDR1 SGHKS and CDR2 YYEKEE come from the germline V gene (reference sequence). The CDR3 length is 17 residues. Losses at the gene ends were 5 bases for V and 2 bases for J; bases not matched to a gene: 3. The variable domain in full, with the rest retrieved from reference TRBV5-5 and TRBJ2-6, is DAGVTQSPTHLIKTRGQQVTLRCSPISGHKSVSWYQQVLGQGPQFIFQYYEKEERGRGNFPDRFSARQFPNYSSELNVNALLLGDSALYLCASRPGLAGAGANVLTFGAGSRLTVL.

There are a few counts of this clone. The chain couples TRBV30 to TRBJ2-1; 10 bases match TRBD1. Germline loops: CDR1 GTSNPN, CDR2 SVGIG (reference sequence). This CDR3 is 14 amino acids long. Germline trimming cut 5 bases from V and 6 bases from J; bases unmatched to any gene: 7. The CDR3 loop is CAWSTGGRSNEQFF. The CDR3 DNA sequence: TGTGCCTGGTCGACAGGGGGCCGATCCAATGAGCAGTTCTTC.

V gene TRBV18 combines with J gene TRBJ1-2; tentative D call: TRBD1 (5 bases). The V end was cut by 2 bases, the J end by 0 bases, with 13 bases between. There are 16 residues in the CDR3. The V gene's germline CDR1 is KGHSH and CDR2 LQKENI. Here the CDR3 DNA reads TGTGCCAGCTCACCAAAGGGGTTTTGGACTAACTATGGCTACACCTTC. Its translation: CASSPKGFWTNYGYTF.

The chain combines TRBV29-1 with TRBJ2-7, with D tentatively TRBD2 (7 bases). CDR1 is SQVTM and CDR2 is ANQGSEA in the germline V gene. The V end was cut by 4 bases, the J end by 6 bases, with 16 bases between. The CDR3 length is 13 residues. The CDR3 protein is CSVAAGASSEQYF. DNA for the CDR3: TGCAGCGTTGCGGCGGGGGCCTCGTCCGAGCAGTACTTC.

CDR3 region: CASSLNSQWTEAFF. CDR3 nucleotides: TGTGCCAGCAGCCTTAACAGCCAGTGGACTGAAGCTTTCTTT. The J gene is TRBJ1-1, the V gene TRBV7-8; D is undetermined. The CDR3 loop spans 14 amino acids. Germline values: CDR1 SGHVS, CDR2 FQNEAQ. V was trimmed by 5 bases and J by 5 bases, leaving 15 bases between them.

The rearrangement uses TRBV28 and TRBJ2-7; 7 nucleotides match TRBD1. The germline V gene encodes CDR1 MDHEN and CDR2 SYDVKM. The CDR3 is 14 residues long. V lost 6 bases to trimming and J lost 6 bases; unmatched junction nucleotides: 11. The CDR3 nucleotides read TGTGCCAGCAGCCCGACAGGGCAATCTGGCGAGCAGTACTTC. Its protein product is CASSPTGQSGEQYF.

The V call is TRBV11-3, the J call TRBJ2-2, with 8 bases matching TRBD1. V gave up 3 bases and J gave up 7 bases; unmatched junction bases: 4. Germline CDR1 is SGHNT and CDR2 is YENEEA. The CDR3 extends over 14 amino acids. For the CDR3, the DNA is TGTGCCAGCAGCTTGGACAGGGTTAACGGGGAGCTGTTTTTT. Translating it yields CASSLDRVNGELFF.

The genes are TRBV5-1 and TRBJ2-1, with 8 bases identical to TRBD1. CDR3 length: 15 residues. V lost 4 bases and J lost 6; bases outside the gene matches: 9. Germline loops: CDR1 SGHRS, CDR2 YFSETQ. The DNA for the CDR3 is TGCGCCAGCAGCAACCTAGGACAGGGTATCAATGAGCAGTTCTTC. It translates to CASSNLGQGINEQFF.

As DNA, the CDR3 is TGTGCCAGCAGCTTAGAGAGGGGGATCTCCTATGGCTACACCTTC. As protein: CASSLERGISYGYTF. The rearrangement links TRBV7-2 to TRBJ1-2, with D perhaps TRBD1 (6 bases). Trimming took 1 base from V and 4 from J, leaving 13 bases between them. This CDR3 is 15 amino acids long. The germline gives CDR1 SGHTA, CDR2 FQGNSA.